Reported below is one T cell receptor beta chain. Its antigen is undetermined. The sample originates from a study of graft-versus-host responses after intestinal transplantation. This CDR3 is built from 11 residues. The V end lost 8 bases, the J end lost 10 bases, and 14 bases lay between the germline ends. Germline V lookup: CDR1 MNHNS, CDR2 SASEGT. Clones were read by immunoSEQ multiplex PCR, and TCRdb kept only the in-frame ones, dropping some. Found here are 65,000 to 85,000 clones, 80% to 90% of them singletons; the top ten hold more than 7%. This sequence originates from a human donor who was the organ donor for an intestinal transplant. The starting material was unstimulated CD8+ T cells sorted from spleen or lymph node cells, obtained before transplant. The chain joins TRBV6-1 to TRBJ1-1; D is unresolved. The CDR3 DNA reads TGTGCCAGCGTGGAGGGCCCGGTAGCTTTCTTT. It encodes CASVEGPVAFF.